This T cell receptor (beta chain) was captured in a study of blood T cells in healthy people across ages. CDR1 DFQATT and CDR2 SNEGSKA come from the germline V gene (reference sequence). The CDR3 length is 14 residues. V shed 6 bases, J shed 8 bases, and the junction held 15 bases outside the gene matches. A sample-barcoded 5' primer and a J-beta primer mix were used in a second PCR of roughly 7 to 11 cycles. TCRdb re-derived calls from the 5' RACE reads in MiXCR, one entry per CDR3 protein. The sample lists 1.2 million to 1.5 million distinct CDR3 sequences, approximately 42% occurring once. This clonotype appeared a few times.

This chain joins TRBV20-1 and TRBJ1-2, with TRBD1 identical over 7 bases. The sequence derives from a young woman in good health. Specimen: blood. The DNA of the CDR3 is TGCAGTGCAACACGGACAGGTTGGGTTCGGGGCTACACCTTC. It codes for CSATRTGWVRGYTF.